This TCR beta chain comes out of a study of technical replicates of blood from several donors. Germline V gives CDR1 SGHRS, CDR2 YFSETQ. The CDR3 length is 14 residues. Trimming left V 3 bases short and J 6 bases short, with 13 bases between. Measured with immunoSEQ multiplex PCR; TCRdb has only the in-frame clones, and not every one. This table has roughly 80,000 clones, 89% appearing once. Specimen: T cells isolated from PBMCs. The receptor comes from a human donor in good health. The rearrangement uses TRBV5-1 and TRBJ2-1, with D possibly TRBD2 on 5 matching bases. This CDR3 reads CASSSGLAVNEQFF. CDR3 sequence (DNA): TGCGCCAGCAGCTCCGGACTGGCGGTCAATGAGCAGTTCTTC.